This entry lists 25 T cell receptor beta chains sequenced from one sample in a study of shared clonotypes between healthy human individuals. Libraries were prepared by immunoSEQ multiplex PCR; TCRdb keeps only in-frame clonotypes and omits some of them. The data show about 380,000 clones, 96% seen once. Source material: memory CD8+ T cells sorted from blood. Subset indicated: CD45RO+ cells pooled with CCR7-negative TemRA cells. The receptor set was obtained from a man aged 25-45 years in good health.

The chain employs TRBV29-1 and TRBJ2-5, with TRBD1 matching 8 bases. This CDR3 spans 12 amino acids. Germline CDR1 and CDR2: SQVTM and ANQGSEA. V lost 5 bases to trimming and J lost 4 bases; unmatched junction nucleotides: 3. As DNA, the CDR3 is TGCAGCGTTACTACAGGGGGAGAGACCCAGTACTTC. Translation: CSVTTGGETQYF. Together with reference TRBV29-1 and TRBJ2-5, the CDR3 gives the full variable domain: SAVISQKPSRDICQRGTSLTIQCQVDSQVTMMFWYRQQPGQSLTLIATANQGSEATYESGFVIDKFPISRPNLTFSTLTVSNMSPEDSSIYLCSVTTGGETQYFGPGTRLLVL.

This chain connects TRBV28 to TRBJ2-3; D is unclear. Per germline, CDR1 MDHEN and CDR2 SYDVKM. This CDR3 has 16 residues. With 4 bases removed from V and 0 bases from J, the gap between germline ends came to 14 bases. The CDR3 DNA follows: TGTGCCAGCAGTTCACGGGCCTCCTTAAGCACAGATACGCAGTATTTT. This translates into CASSSRASLSTDTQYF.

This rearrangement joins TRBV11-1 to TRBJ1-2; D is perhaps TRBD1 (5 bases). From germline, CDR1 is SGHAT and CDR2 FQDESV (reference sequence). V lost 5 bases to trimming and J lost 1 base, with 8 bases between them. The CDR3 loop spans 13 amino acids. The chain's CDR3 is CASSPQGNYGYTF. DNA for the CDR3: TGTGCCAGCAGCCCTCAGGGTAACTATGGCTACACCTTC. Drawing the rest from reference TRBV11-1 and TRBJ1-2, the complete variable domain is EAEVAQSPRYKITEKSQAVAFWCDPISGHATLYWYRQILGQGPELLVQFQDESVVDDSQLPKDRFSAERLKGVDSTLKIQPAELGDSAMYLCASSPQGNYGYTFGSGTRLTVV.

The J gene is TRBJ2-7, the V gene TRBV7-8; TRBD1 might be the D (6 bases). V was shortened by 2 bases and J by 0 bases, with 11 bases between the two germline ends. Germline CDR1 reads SGHVS; CDR2 reads FQNEAQ. This CDR3 contains 15 residues. CDR3 amino acids: CASSLPTGHSYEQYF. The DNA for the CDR3 is TGTGCCAGCAGCTTACCGACAGGACACTCCTACGAGCAGTACTTC.

This chain links TRBV6-4 with TRBJ1-5; 8 positions agree with TRBD1. The CDR3 contains 16 residues. V trimming: 2 bases; J trimming: 3 bases; junction bases outside the gene matches: 6. CDR1 and CDR2 from the germline V gene are MRHNA and SNTAGT. CDR3 residues: CASSDRGQDPNQPQHF. CDR3 in DNA: TGTGCCAGCAGTGACCGGGGACAGGATCCCAATCAGCCCCAGCATTTT.

This clone occurred once. The chain joins TRBV21-1 to TRBJ1-5; the D call in the table, TRBD1, was not verified against the DNA. TRBV21-1 is recorded as a pseudogene. The CDR3 totals 14 residues. The CDR3 spells CARPGQGNNQPQHF. The CDR3 DNA follows: TGTGCCAGACCGGGACAGGGGAACAATCAGCCCCAGCATTTT.

The gene calls are TRBV28 and TRBJ2-1; D gene ambiguous. Germline CDR1 reads MDHEN; CDR2 reads SYDVKM. V was cut by 10 bases and J by 0 bases, with 16 bases left in between. The CDR3 is made up of 15 amino acids. CDR3 region: CATHSPYRSYNEQFF. CDR3 nucleotide sequence: TGTGCCACCCATTCACCGTACCGCTCCTACAATGAGCAGTTCTTC.

The chain is built from TRBV19 and TRBJ2-3; D is undetermined. The CDR3 length is 12 residues. V lost 6 bases, J lost 1 base, and 5 bases lay in between. Germline CDR1 is LNHDA and CDR2 is SQIVND (reference sequence). The CDR3 DNA reads TGTGCCAGTAGCCAGGGCACAGATACGCAGTATTTT. As protein: CASSQGTDTQYF.

The V and J genes are TRBV19 and TRBJ2-3, with D perhaps matching TRBD2 (6 bases). The germline V gene has CDR1 LNHDA and CDR2 SQIVND (reference sequence). V was shortened by 4 bases and J by 0 bases, with 14 bases between the two germline ends. This CDR3 spans 16 amino acids. This chain's CDR3 is CASSTNSGGSTDTQYF. In DNA, the CDR3 is TGTGCCAGTAGTACCAATAGCGGAGGGAGCACAGATACGCAGTATTTT.

The rearrangement links TRBV5-1 to TRBJ1-4; no clear D gene. V was shortened by 0 bases and J by 0 bases, with 6 bases between the two germline ends. The germline gives CDR1 SGHRS, CDR2 YFSETQ. The CDR3 is 15 amino acids. This chain's CDR3 is CASSLAQATNEKLFF. The CDR3 DNA sequence: TGCGCCAGCAGCTTGGCCCAGGCAACTAATGAAAAACTGTTTTTT.

The chain uses TRBV5-4 and TRBJ1-1; 9 nucleotides align to TRBD1. Germline CDR1 SGHNT, CDR2 YYREEE (reference sequence). The CDR3 contains 16 residues. After removal of 3 bases from V and 5 bases from J, the junction contained 11 bases not matched to a gene. In DNA form, the CDR3 reads TGTGCCAGCAGCTCGCCGAATGACAGGGGGGGGACTGAAGCTTTCTTT. Amino acid sequence: CASSSPNDRGGTEAFF.

This chain links TRBV7-2 with TRBJ2-2; 8 bases are a match to TRBD2. Unmatched junction bases numbered 5, after V lost 0 bases and J lost 5 bases. Germline CDR1 SGHTA, CDR2 FQGNSA. This CDR3 has 16 amino acids. The CDR3 coding sequence is TGTGCCAGCAGCTTAGCGCCGGGACTAGTTACCGGGGAGCTGTTTTTT. Residues: CASSLAPGLVTGELFF.

The chain recombines TRBV9 with TRBJ2-7, with D possibly TRBD1 on 5 matching bases. CDR3 size: 14 residues. V lost 2 bases to trimming and J lost 1 base, with 10 bases between them. CDR1 and CDR2 from the germline V gene are SGDLS and YYNGEE. CDR3 sequence: CASSVSGQSYEQYF. The CDR3 DNA reads TGTGCCAGCAGCGTTTCAGGGCAGTCCTACGAGCAGTACTTC.

V is TRBV11-2 and J is TRBJ1-2; the D gene is possibly TRBD1 (5 bases). CDR1 is SGHAT, CDR2 FQNNGV, per germline. The CDR3 contains 14 residues. V gave up 2 bases and J gave up 2 bases, with 9 bases separating them. CDR3 in amino acids: CASSLPGINYGYTF. The CDR3 nucleotides are TGTGCCAGCAGCTTACCAGGGATCAACTATGGCTACACCTTC.

The chain couples TRBV6-1 to TRBJ2-6; D possibly uses TRBD1 or TRBD2 (6 bases each). Per the germline V gene, CDR1 is MNHNS and CDR2 is SASEGT. CDR3 length: 15 residues. The V and J ends lost 11 bases and 0 bases respectively, with 14 bases between them. The CDR3 here is CAGGPYSSGANVLTF. CDR3 coding DNA: TGTGCCGGGGGGCCTTACAGCTCTGGGGCCAACGTCCTGACTTTC.

The chain combines TRBV5-1 with TRBJ1-1, with D unclear. The V and J ends lost 4 bases and 1 base respectively, with 8 bases between them. CDR1 is SGHRS and CDR2 is YFSETQ in the germline V gene. This CDR3 is built from 13 residues. The DNA of the CDR3 is TGCGCCAGCAGCAAAGGGTGGAACACTGAAGCTTTCTTT. Translation: CASSKGWNTEAFF.

The V call is TRBV27, the J call TRBJ1-2; TRBD1 might be the D (5 bases). V gave up 5 bases and J gave up 2 bases, with 15 bases separating them. This CDR3 region has 15 residues. Germline V gene sequence: CDR1 MNHEY, CDR2 SMNVEV (reference sequence). The CDR3 DNA is TGTGCCAGCAGTCAGCGACAGCCATTCAACTATGGCTACACCTTC. Encoded protein: CASSQRQPFNYGYTF.

The V and J genes are TRBV4-2 and TRBJ2-5; 9 nucleotides agree with TRBD1. V shed 5 bases, J shed 5 bases, and the junction held 12 bases outside the gene matches. This CDR3 has 16 residues. In germline, CDR1 is LGHNA, CDR2 YNFKEQ. This chain's CDR3 is CASSATGTGSAETQYF. The CDR3 DNA reads TGTGCCAGCAGCGCAACCGGGACAGGGAGCGCCGAGACCCAGTACTTC.

The CDR3 sequence: CSVSLSGANVLTF. DNA of the CDR3: TGCAGCGTCTCTCTCTCTGGGGCCAACGTCCTGACTTTC. The gene calls are TRBV29-1 and TRBJ2-6; D ambiguous. CDR1 and CDR2 from the germline V gene are SQVTM and ANQGSEA. Trimming stripped 6 bases from V and 0 bases from J, with 6 bases between. This CDR3 contains 13 residues.

This clone has a single count. The CDR3 region is CASSSLLREFSGNTIYF. In DNA, the CDR3 is TGTGCCAGCAGCTCCTTACTCAGGGAATTCTCTGGAAACACCATATATTTT. The chain joins TRBV7-9 to TRBJ1-3, with D possibly being TRBD1 (5 bases). The germline V and J ends were trimmed by 4 bases and 0 bases, with 16 bases remaining between them. This CDR3 spans 17 amino acids. CDR1 and CDR2 (germline): SEHNR, FQNEAQ (reference sequence).

In regard to this clone: At one of its ends the junction is not consistent with the germline gene, which may arise from a read error. V gene TRBV19 combines with J gene TRBJ1-1, with TRBD1 matching over 7 bases. The CDR3 consists of 13 residues. CDR1 and CDR2 (germline): LNHDA, SQIVND (reference sequence). The CDR3 sequence is CASSRRGPVETFF. As DNA, the CDR3 is TGTGCCAGTAGTAGAAGGGGGCCGGTTGAAACTTTCTTT.

The rearrangement links TRBV19 to TRBJ2-3; D perhaps matches TRBD1 (6 bases). Trimming took 4 bases from V and 0 from J, leaving 8 bases between them. The CDR3 runs to 14 residues. Germline CDR1 LNHDA, CDR2 SQIVND (reference sequence). Here the CDR3 reads CASSNRASTDTQYF. CDR3 nucleotides: TGTGCCAGTAGTAACAGGGCGAGCACAGATACGCAGTATTTT.

This chain links TRBV6-1 with TRBJ2-4; D gene uncertain. The CDR3 totals 15 residues. Germline V gene data show CDR1 as MNHNS and CDR2 as SASEGT. Trimming took 6 bases from V and 0 from J, leaving 12 bases between them. The CDR3 coding sequence is TGTGCCAGCAGGGTAGTAGCCTTAGCCAAAAACATTCAGTACTTC. Translated, it gives CASRVVALAKNIQYF.

This rearrangement joins TRBV5-1 to TRBJ2-5, with TRBD2 as a possible D gene (6 bases). The CDR3 is 12 amino acids. Trimming removed 1 base at V and 5 bases at J, with 6 bases between. CDR1 and CDR2 (germline): SGHRS, YFSETQ. CDR3 sequence: CASSLTSETQYF. CDR3 in DNA: TGCGCCAGCAGCTTGACTAGCGAGACCCAGTACTTC.

The J gene is TRBJ2-5, the V gene TRBV4-1; perhaps TRBD2 as D (7 bases). V was pared by 4 bases and J by 3 bases, with 12 bases between. CDR3 length equals 14 residues. The germline V gene has CDR1 MGHRA and CDR2 YSYEKL. In DNA form, the CDR3 reads TGCGCCAGCAGCCTAAGGGGGAGGGAAGAGACCCAGTACTTC. Translating it yields CASSLRGREETQYF.